Below, 26 T cell receptor beta chains from the same sample are listed, as sequenced in a study of blood T cell repertoires in COVID-19. TCRdb's table, derived via immunoSEQ multiplex PCR, lists solely in-frame clones and lacks some. Of about 180,000 clones in the sample, about 83% were seen once. The sample consisted of peripheral blood. All receptors come from a person between 70 and 80 years old with COVID-19, enrolled during active disease.

This clone occurred a few times. The V call is TRBV7-3, the J call TRBJ1-2; 9 positions match TRBD1. Germline assignment: CDR1 SGHTA and CDR2 FQGTGA. There are 13 residues in the CDR3. After removal of 4 bases from V and 6 bases from J, the junction contained 3 bases not matched to a gene. The CDR3 is CASSSDRGNGYTF. In DNA, the CDR3 is TGTGCCAGCAGCTCGGACAGGGGTAATGGCTACACCTTC.

A note on this clone: A junction boundary mismatches the germline segment, possibly from a read error. The rearrangement joins TRBV28 to TRBJ1-3, with TRBD1 matching 8 bases. CDR1 and CDR2 from the germline V gene are MDHEN and SYDVKM. The CDR3 contains 13 residues. The CDR3, as DNA: TGTGCCAGCAGTTTATCCCAGACAGGGGTAGTGGATTTT. Translation gives CASSLSQTGVVDF.

This sequence joins TRBV3-1 (or the pseudogene TRBV3-2) and TRBJ2-4, with a possible D match to TRBD2 (6 bases). CDR3 length equals 15 residues. The V gene's germline CDR1 is LGHDT and CDR2 YNNKEL (reference sequence). Trimming cost V 4 bases and J 6 bases, with 16 bases left between them. This CDR3 reads CASSLAGHGGNIQYF. For the CDR3, the DNA is TGTGCCAGCAGCCTGGCAGGGCACGGGGGAAACATTCAGTACTTC.

The rearrangement uses TRBV12-5 and TRBJ1-1, with 8 bases that match TRBD1. Losses at the gene ends were 0 bases for V and 11 bases for J; bases not matched to a gene: 5. CDR3 length: 13 residues. Germline V lookup: CDR1 LGHNT, CDR2 FRNRAP. The CDR3 spells CASGLVGQGRAFF. The DNA of the CDR3 is TGTGCTAGTGGTTTGGTCGGACAGGGACGGGCTTTCTTT.

The rearrangement links TRBV10-3 to TRBJ1-5; D uncertain. CDR1 is ENHRY and CDR2 is SYGVKD in the germline V gene. The V end was cut by 5 bases, the J end by 2 bases, with 13 bases between. The CDR3 runs 15 residues. The CDR3 nucleotides are TGTGCCATCAGTCTGGAGTATTTGGGCAATCAGCCCCAGCATTTT. Amino acids: CAISLEYLGNQPQHF.

The chain combines TRBV19 with TRBJ2-1; 11 bases fit TRBD2. Germline V gene sequence: CDR1 LNHDA, CDR2 SQIVND (reference sequence). The J segment lost 7 bases and the V segment lost 5 bases, leaving 10 bases of the junction unmatched. The CDR3 is 16 residues long. The CDR3 DNA reads TGTGCCAGTAGTTTGCAAACTAGCGGGGGCCCTAATGAGCAGTTCTTC. Translating gives CASSLQTSGGPNEQFF.

This clone was seen only a few times. The gene calls are TRBV28 and TRBJ2-4; no firm D call. This CDR3 has 14 amino acids. With 6 bases removed from V and 6 bases from J, the gap between germline ends came to 15 bases. The germline gives CDR1 MDHEN, CDR2 SYDVKM. This CDR3 is CASRRTQSRNIQYF. The CDR3 nucleotides are TGTGCCAGCAGGAGAACCCAATCGAGAAACATTCAGTACTTC.

The genes are TRBV5-1 and TRBJ2-1; 11 nucleotides agree with TRBD1. In germline, CDR1 is SGHRS, CDR2 YFSETQ. The CDR3 runs to 15 residues. With V trimmed by 3 bases and J by 2 bases, 1 base remained unmatched. The CDR3 loop reads CASSWGQGAYNEQFF. CDR3 nucleotide sequence: TGCGCCAGCAGCTGGGGACAGGGGGCCTACAATGAGCAGTTCTTC.

V usage is TRBV7-2 and J usage is TRBJ2-7; 7 bases align to TRBD1. The ends lost 1 base at V and 6 bases at J; junction bases unmatched: 6. The CDR3 runs 14 residues. Per germline, CDR1 SGHTA and CDR2 FQGNSA. The chain's CDR3 is CASSLGQGIGEQYF. The CDR3 DNA is TGTGCCAGCAGCTTAGGACAGGGAATTGGCGAGCAGTACTTC.

The chain employs TRBV7-2 and TRBJ2-7; TRBD2 matches 10 bases. CDR1 is SGHTA, CDR2 FQGNSA, per germline. The CDR3 runs 13 residues. V lost 8 bases to trimming and J lost 5 bases; unmatched junction nucleotides: 6. The chain's CDR3 is CASEGTSVHEQYF. CDR3 sequence (DNA): TGTGCCAGCGAGGGGACTAGCGTCCACGAGCAGTACTTC.

This clone came up a few times. This chain joins TRBV3-1 (or the pseudogene TRBV3-2) and TRBJ1-2; D unresolved. The CDR3 extends over 14 amino acids. Germline V lookup: CDR1 LGHDT, CDR2 YNNKEL (reference sequence). V was clipped by 6 bases and J by 4 bases, with 15 bases between them. CDR3 sequence: CASSPTLDSYGYTF. The CDR3 bases are TGTGCCAGCAGTCCCACCCTCGATAGCTATGGCTACACCTTC.

In DNA form, the CDR3 reads TGTGCCAGCAGCTTCGGTGAGGGCGGGGAGCTGTTTTTT. This sequence encodes CASSFGEGGELFF. The chain is built from TRBV13 and TRBJ2-2, with D possibly matching TRBD2 (5 bases). Trimming cost V 3 bases and J 7 bases, with 9 bases left between them. Germline-derived CDR1 and CDR2 are PRHDT and FYEKMQ (reference sequence). The CDR3 runs 13 residues.

The J gene is TRBJ1-6, the V gene TRBV10-3; weak D call: TRBD1 (5 bases). Germline CDR1 reads ENHRY; CDR2 reads SYGVKD. The CDR3 runs 17 residues. V was shortened by 0 bases and J by 7 bases, with 16 bases between the two germline ends. Here the CDR3 DNA reads TGTGCCATCAGTGAGTCGGGTAGTGGTCAGGGAAATTCACCCCTCCACTTT. This translates into CAISESGSGQGNSPLHF.

The chain employs TRBV27 and TRBJ2-1, with D tentatively TRBD2 (6 bases). Germline-derived CDR1 and CDR2 are MNHEY and SMNVEV (reference sequence). The V gene lost 4 bases and the J gene lost 2 bases, with 12 bases spanning the gap. This CDR3 is built from 15 residues. This CDR3 reads CASSWAGSAYNEQFF. The CDR3 DNA is TGTGCCAGCAGTTGGGCGGGGTCCGCCTACAATGAGCAGTTCTTC.

The rearrangement joins TRBV6-1 to TRBJ1-2, with a weak D call TRBD1 (5 bases). The germline gives CDR1 MNHNS, CDR2 SASEGT. V gave up 0 bases and J gave up 5 bases, with 10 bases separating them. The CDR3 loop spans 14 amino acids. In DNA, the CDR3 is TGTGCCAGCAGTGAAGCGGGGGAGGGATATGGCTACACCTTC. Protein sequence: CASSEAGEGYGYTF.

The V call is TRBV19, the J call TRBJ1-1, with 8 bases fitting TRBD1. In germline, CDR1 is LNHDA, CDR2 SQIVND (reference sequence). The V gene end was trimmed by 6 bases and the J gene end by 4 bases; junction bases not matched to a gene: 13. The CDR3 has 16 amino acids. The CDR3 coding sequence is TGTGCCAGTAGCATATCGACGACAGGGGTTGGCACTGAAGCTTTCTTT. It yields the protein CASSISTTGVGTEAFF.

The genes are TRBV2 and TRBJ2-5; 8 nucleotides line up with TRBD2. This CDR3 has 12 amino acids. V dropped 4 bases and J dropped 8; count of bases not matched to a gene: 3. Germline V lookup: CDR1 SNHLY, CDR2 FYNNEI. The CDR3 here is CASSVSGGTQYF. In DNA, the CDR3 is TGTGCCAGCAGTGTGAGCGGGGGTACCCAGTACTTC.

J is TRBJ1-3 and V is TRBV19, with TRBD1 as a possible D gene (6 bases). The length of the CDR3 is 15 residues. Germline values: CDR1 LNHDA, CDR2 SQIVND (reference sequence). V gave up 6 bases and J gave up 0 bases, with 12 bases separating them. The CDR3 DNA sequence: TGTGCCAGTAGGACAGGCGACTTCTCTGGAAACACCATATATTTT. Its translation: CASRTGDFSGNTIYF.

The V call is TRBV9, the J call TRBJ2-7, with 10 nucleotides matching TRBD1. V lost 3 bases to trimming and J lost 4 bases; unmatched junction nucleotides: 7. This CDR3 is built from 15 residues. CDR1 and CDR2 (germline): SGDLS, YYNGEE. The CDR3 DNA reads as TGTGCCAGCAGCGCGGGACAGGGGTTAAATTACGAGCAGTACTTC. Translation: CASSAGQGLNYEQYF.

The chain uses TRBV7-2 and TRBJ2-7, with D unclear. This CDR3 is 14 amino acids long. V lost 6 bases and J lost 3, with 15 bases in between. Germline V gives CDR1 SGHTA, CDR2 FQGNSA. The CDR3 coding sequence is TGTGCCAGCAGATTAAGCGTAATGGACTACGAGCAGTACTTC. It yields the protein CASRLSVMDYEQYF.

The chain has TRBV5-1 and TRBJ2-1; perhaps TRBD2 as D (6 bases). Trimming removed 3 bases from V and 5 bases from J, with 15 bases in between. Germline assignment: CDR1 SGHRS and CDR2 YFSETQ. The CDR3 extends over 15 amino acids. DNA for the CDR3: TGCGCCAGCAGCTCCACCCCCGGGGGAGACAATGAGCAGTTCTTC. It specifies CASSSTPGGDNEQFF. The complete variable domain, with remaining parts taken from reference TRBV5-1 and TRBJ2-1, reads KAGVTQTPRYLIKTRGQQVTLSCSPISGHRSVSWYQQTPGQGLQFLFEYFSETQRNKGNFPGRFSGRQFSNSRSEMNVSTLELGDSALYLCASSSTPGGDNEQFFGPGTRLTVL.

V usage is TRBV5-1 and J usage is TRBJ2-1; 11 positions match TRBD2. This CDR3 has 16 amino acids. V gave up 4 bases and J gave up 5 bases; unmatched junction bases: 8. The germline CDR1 and CDR2 sequences are SGHRS and YFSETQ. The CDR3 DNA follows: TGCGCCAGCAGCGGGACGGGACTAGCGGCCAACAATGAGCAGTTCTTC. Protein: CASSGTGLAANNEQFF.

In this sample, this clone turned up once. The chain combines TRBV6-5 with TRBJ2-3; 9 positions match TRBD1. J lost 3 bases, V lost 5 bases, and 6 bases had no gene match. Germline V gene lookup returns CDR1 MNHEY and CDR2 SVGAGI. The CDR3 covers 15 residues. Here the CDR3 reads CASSRRDRATDTQYF. The CDR3 DNA is TGTGCCAGCAGTCGCCGGGACAGGGCAACAGATACGCAGTATTTT.

The CDR3 is CASTPPRGATDTQYF. CDR3 coding DNA: TGTGCCAGCACACCCCCCCGCGGGGCCACAGATACGCAGTATTTT. This chain links TRBV28 with TRBJ2-3, with a possible D match to TRBD2 (6 bases). Germline V CDR1 and CDR2: MDHEN, SYDVKM. The CDR3 length is 15 residues. The germline V and J ends were trimmed by 7 bases and 2 bases, with 16 bases remaining between them.

The rearrangement uses TRBV6-6 and TRBJ2-7; 12 bases match TRBD1. The trim removed 6 bases at V and 5 bases at J, leaving 11 bases unmatched. Germline CDR1 reads MNHNY; CDR2 reads SVGAGI (reference sequence). The CDR3 is 16 amino acids. CDR3 nucleotide sequence: TGTGCCAGCAGAATTCACTCCGGGACAGGGGGCGACGAGCAGTACTTC. It is translated as CASRIHSGTGGDEQYF.

This rearrangement joins TRBV7-2 to TRBJ1-4; possible D gene TRBD1, 6 bases. There are 15 residues in the CDR3. The V end lost 0 bases, the J end lost 4 bases, and 9 bases lay between the germline ends. Per germline, CDR1 SGHTA and CDR2 FQGNSA. CDR3 in DNA: TGTGCCAGCAGCTTAGCAAAACAGGGTAATGAAAAACTGTTTTTT. Translating gives CASSLAKQGNEKLFF.